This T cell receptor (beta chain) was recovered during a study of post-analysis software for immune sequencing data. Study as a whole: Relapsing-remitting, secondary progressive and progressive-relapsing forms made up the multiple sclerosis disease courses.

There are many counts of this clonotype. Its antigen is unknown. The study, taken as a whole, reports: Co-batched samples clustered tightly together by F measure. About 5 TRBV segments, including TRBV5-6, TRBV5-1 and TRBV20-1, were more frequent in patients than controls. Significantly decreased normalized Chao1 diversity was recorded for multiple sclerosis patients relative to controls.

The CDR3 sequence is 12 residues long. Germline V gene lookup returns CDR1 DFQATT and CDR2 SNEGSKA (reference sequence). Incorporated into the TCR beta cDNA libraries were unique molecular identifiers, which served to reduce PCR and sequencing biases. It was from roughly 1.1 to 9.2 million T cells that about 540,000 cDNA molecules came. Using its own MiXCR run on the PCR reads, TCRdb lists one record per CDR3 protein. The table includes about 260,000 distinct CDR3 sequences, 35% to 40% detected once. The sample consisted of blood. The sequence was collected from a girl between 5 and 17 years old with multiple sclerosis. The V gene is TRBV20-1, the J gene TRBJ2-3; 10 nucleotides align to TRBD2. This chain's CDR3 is CSGLARTDTQYF. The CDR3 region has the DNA TGCTCGGGACTAGCGAGAACAGATACGCAGTATTTT.